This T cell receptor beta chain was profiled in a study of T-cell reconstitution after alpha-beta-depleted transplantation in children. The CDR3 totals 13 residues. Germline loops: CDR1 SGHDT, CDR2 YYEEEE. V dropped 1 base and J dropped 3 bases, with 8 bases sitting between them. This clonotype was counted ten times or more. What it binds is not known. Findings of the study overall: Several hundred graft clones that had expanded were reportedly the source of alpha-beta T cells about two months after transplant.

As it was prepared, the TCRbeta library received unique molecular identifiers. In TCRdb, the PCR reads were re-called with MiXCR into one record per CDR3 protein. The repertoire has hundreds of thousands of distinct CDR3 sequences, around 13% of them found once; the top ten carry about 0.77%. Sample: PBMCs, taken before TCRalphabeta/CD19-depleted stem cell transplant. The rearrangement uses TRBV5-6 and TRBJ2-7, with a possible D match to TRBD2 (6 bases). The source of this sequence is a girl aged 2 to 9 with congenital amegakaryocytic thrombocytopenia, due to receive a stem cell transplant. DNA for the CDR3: TGTGCCAGCAGCTTGCTTAGCGGCTACGAGCAGTACTTC. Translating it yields CASSLLSGYEQYF.